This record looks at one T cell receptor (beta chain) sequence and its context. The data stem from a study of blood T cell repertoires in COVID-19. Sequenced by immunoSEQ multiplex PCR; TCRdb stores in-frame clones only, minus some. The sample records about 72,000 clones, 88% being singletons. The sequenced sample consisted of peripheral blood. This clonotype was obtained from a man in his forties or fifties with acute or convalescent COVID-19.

Here the CDR3 DNA reads TGTGCCAGCAGCTTAAGTACCTATCTAGCCAAAAACATTCAGTACTTC. This codes for CASSLSTYLAKNIQYF. The chain is built from TRBV27 and TRBJ2-4; D is undetermined. The germline V gene encodes CDR1 MNHEY and CDR2 SMNVEV (reference sequence). The CDR3 spans 16 residues. V lost 6 bases and J lost 0, with 15 bases in between.